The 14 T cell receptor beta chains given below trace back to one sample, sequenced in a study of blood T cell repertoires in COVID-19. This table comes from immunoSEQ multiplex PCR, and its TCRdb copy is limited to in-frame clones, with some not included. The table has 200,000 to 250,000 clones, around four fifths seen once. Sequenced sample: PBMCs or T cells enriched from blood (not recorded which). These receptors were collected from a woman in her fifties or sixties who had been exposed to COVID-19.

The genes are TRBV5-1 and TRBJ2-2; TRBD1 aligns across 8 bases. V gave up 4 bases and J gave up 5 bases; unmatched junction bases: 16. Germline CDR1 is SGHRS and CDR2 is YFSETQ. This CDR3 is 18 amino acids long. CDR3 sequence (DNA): TGCGCCAGCAGCATTCAACGACAGGGGCACCAAATGACCGGGGAGCTGTTTTTT. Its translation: CASSIQRQGHQMTGELFF.

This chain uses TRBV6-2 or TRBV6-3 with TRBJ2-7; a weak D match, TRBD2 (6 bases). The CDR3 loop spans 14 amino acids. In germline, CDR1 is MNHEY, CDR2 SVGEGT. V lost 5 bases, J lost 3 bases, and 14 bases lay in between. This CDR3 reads CASSLPGLVYEQYF. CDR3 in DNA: TGTGCCAGCAGTCTACCGGGACTCGTCTACGAGCAGTACTTC.

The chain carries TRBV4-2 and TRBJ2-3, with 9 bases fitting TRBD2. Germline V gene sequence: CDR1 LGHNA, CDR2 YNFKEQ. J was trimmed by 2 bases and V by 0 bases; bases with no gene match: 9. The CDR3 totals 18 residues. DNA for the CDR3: TGTGCCAGCAGCCAAGATAGCGCTAGCGGGGTCGACACAGATACGCAGTATTTT. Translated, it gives CASSQDSASGVDTDTQYF.

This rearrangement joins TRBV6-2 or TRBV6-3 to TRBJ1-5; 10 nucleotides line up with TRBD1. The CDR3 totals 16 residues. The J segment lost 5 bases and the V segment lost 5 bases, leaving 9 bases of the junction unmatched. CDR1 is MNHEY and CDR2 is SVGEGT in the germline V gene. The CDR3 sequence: CASSRHSGTGDQPQHF. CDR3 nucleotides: TGTGCCAGCAGTCGCCACTCCGGGACAGGGGATCAGCCCCAGCATTTT.

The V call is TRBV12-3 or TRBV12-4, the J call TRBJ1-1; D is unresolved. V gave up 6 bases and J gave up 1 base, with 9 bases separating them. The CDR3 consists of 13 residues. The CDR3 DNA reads TGTGCCAGCAGAGGCGGGCCGAACACTGAAGCTTTCTTT. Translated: CASRGGPNTEAFF.

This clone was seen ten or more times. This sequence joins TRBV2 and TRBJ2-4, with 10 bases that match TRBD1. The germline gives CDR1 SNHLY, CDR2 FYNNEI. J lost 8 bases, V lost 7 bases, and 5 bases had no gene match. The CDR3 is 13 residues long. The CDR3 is CASTGDRGDIQYF. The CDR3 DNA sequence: TGTGCCAGCACCGGGGACAGGGGAGACATTCAGTACTTC.

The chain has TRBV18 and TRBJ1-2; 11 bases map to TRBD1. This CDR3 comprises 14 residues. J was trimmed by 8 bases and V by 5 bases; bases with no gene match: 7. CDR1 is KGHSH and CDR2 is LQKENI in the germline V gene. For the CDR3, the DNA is TGTGCCAGCTCAGCAGGACAGGGGGCAATGGGCTACACCTTC. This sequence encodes CASSAGQGAMGYTF.

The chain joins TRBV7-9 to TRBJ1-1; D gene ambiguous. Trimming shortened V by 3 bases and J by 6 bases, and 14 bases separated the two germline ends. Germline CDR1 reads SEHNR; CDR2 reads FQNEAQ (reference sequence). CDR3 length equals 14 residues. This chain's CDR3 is CASSFDGYSAEAFF. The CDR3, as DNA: TGTGCCAGCAGCTTCGACGGATATAGCGCTGAAGCTTTCTTT.

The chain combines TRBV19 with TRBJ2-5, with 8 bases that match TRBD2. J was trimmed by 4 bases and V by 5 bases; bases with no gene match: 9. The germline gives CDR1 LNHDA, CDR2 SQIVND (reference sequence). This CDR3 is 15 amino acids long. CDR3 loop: CASSDSGGASETQYF. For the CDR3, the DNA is TGTGCCAGTAGTGACTCCGGGGGGGCTTCAGAGACCCAGTACTTC.

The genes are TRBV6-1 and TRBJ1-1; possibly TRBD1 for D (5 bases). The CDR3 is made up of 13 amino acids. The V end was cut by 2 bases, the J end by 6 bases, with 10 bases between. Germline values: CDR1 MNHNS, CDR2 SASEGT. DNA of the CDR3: TGTGCCAGCAGTGAATGGGGGGTCGCTGAAGCTTTCTTT. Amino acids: CASSEWGVAEAFF.

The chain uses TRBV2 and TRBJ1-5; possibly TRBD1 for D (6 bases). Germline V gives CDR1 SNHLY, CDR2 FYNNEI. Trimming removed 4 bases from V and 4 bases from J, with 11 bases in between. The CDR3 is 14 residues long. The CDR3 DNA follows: TGTGCCAGCAGTGGGGGGACAATTAATCAGCCCCAGCATTTT. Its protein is CASSGGTINQPQHF.

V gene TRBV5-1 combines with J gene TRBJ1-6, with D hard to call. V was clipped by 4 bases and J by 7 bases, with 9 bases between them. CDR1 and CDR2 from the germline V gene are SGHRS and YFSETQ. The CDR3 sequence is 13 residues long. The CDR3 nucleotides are TGCGCCAGCAGCATAGTAGAAAATTCACCCCTCCACTTT. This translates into CASSIVENSPLHF.

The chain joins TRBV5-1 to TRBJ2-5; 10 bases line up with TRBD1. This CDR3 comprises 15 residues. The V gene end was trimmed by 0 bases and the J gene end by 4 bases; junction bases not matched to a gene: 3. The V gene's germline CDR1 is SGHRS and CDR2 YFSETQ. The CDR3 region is CASSLGTGGSETQYF. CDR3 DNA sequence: TGCGCCAGCAGCTTGGGGACAGGGGGATCAGAGACCCAGTACTTC.

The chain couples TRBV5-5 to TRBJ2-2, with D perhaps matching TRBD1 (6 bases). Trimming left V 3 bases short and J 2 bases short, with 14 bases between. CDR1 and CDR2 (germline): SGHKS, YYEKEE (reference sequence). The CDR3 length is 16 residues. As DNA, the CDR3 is TGTGCCAGCAGCTCCACCGGGACAACCAACACCGGGGAGCTGTTTTTT. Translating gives CASSSTGTTNTGELFF.